The 32 T cell receptor beta chains presented below share a single source sample, sequenced in a study of tumor-infiltrating lymphocytes in primary liver carcinoma. The researchers produced TCR beta cDNA from around 500 ng total RNA with a constant-region primer. Libraries for TCR beta were built through three nested multiplex PCR rounds, which together made up a slightly modified ARM-PCR procedure. Rounds one and two of PCR, each of around 11 cycles, were primed with TRBV1-TRBV30 forward primers and a C-beta reverse primer. TCRdb itself ran the multiplex PCR reads through MiXCR, one entry per CDR3 protein. The top ten clones hold 9.3% of a sample with 95,000 to 150,000 distinct CDR3 sequences, around two thirds of them seen once. Each 20-30 mg portion of unsorted bulk tissue served as the source for co-extraction of RNA and DNA. Sequenced: liver tumor tissue from sampling region 1. As for subset: tumor region T1, superior pole. The receptor source for this set is a woman in her sixties or seventies with primary liver carcinoma and hepatitis B virus infection.

Turning to this clonotype: Because it lacks the conserved phenylalanine or tryptophan at the end, this CDR3 is likely a read error. The chain uses TRBV11-3 and TRBJ2-1; D might be TRBD2 (6 bases). Germline loops: CDR1 SGHNT, CDR2 YENEEA. The CDR3 totals 15 residues. This CDR3 reads CASSLNGGVYYEQFL. CDR3 coding DNA: TGTGCCAGCAGCTTAAATGGAGGGGTCTACTATGAGCAGTTCCTC.

Notes on this clonotype: A read error is likely, as this CDR3 ends without the conserved phenylalanine or tryptophan. The chain uses TRBV29-1 and TRBJ2-2; the D gene could be TRBD1 or TRBD2 (5 bases each). CDR1 is SQVTM and CDR2 is ANQGSEA in the germline V gene. This CDR3 contains 12 residues. DNA of the CDR3: TGCAGCGTTGGGTGTGGGGCCGGGGACCTGTTTTCT. Its translation: CSVGCGAGDLFS.

With regard to this clonotype: One end of the junction fails to match germline, which may point to a read error. CDR3 DNA: TGTGCCAGCAGCTTATCCGCTAGCACAGATACGCTGTATTTT. It yields the protein CASSLSASTDTLYF. The gene calls are TRBV11-2 and TRBJ2-3; tentative D call: TRBD2 (5 bases). The CDR3 length is 14 residues. In germline, CDR1 is SGHAT, CDR2 FQNNGV.

V gene TRBV7-8 combines with J gene TRBJ2-2, with 8 bases matching TRBD2. Trimming took 5 bases from V and 4 from J; bases not matched to a gene: 18. Germline V gives CDR1 SGHVS, CDR2 FQNEAQ. The CDR3 is 19 amino acids. This chain's CDR3 is CASSLKGLALTVVTGELFF. The DNA for the CDR3 is TGTGCCAGCAGCCTAAAAGGACTAGCTCTTACGGTGGTCACCGGGGAGCTGTTTTTT. Together with reference TRBV7-8 and TRBJ2-2, the CDR3 gives the full variable domain: GAGVSQSPRYKVAKRGQDVALRCDPISGHVSLFWYQQALGQGPEFLTYFQNEAQLDKSGLPSDRFFAERPEGSVSTLKIQRTQQEDSAVYLCASSLKGLALTVVTGELFFGEGSRLTVL.

With respect to this clonotype: Since a much larger clone is just one base distant, this may be a read error. The V gene is TRBV11-2, the J gene TRBJ2-1; no reliable D call. Germline assignment: CDR1 SGHAT and CDR2 FQNNGV. CDR3 length: 12 residues. The CDR3 here is CVSTLEASEQFF. The CDR3 DNA reads TGTGTCAGCACCTTAGAAGCTAGTGAGCAGTTCTTC.

As to this clonotype: A read error is likely, as this CDR3 ends without the conserved phenylalanine or tryptophan. The chain employs TRBV5-1 and TRBJ1-2; D not resolved. The ends were cut back, 5 bases at V and 3 bases at J, with 14 bases in the middle. Looked up from germline, CDR1 is SGHRS and CDR2 is YFSETQ. The CDR3 spans 14 residues. In nucleotides, the CDR3 is TGCGCCAGCAGGGAGGGCTTTGCAGACTATGGCTACACCTTG. This gives the protein CASREGFADYGYTL.

The chain has TRBV21-1 and TRBJ2-2; no check of the table's D call, TRBD2, against the DNA was made. TRBV21-1 is flagged as a pseudogene. There are 17 residues in the CDR3. CDR3 residues: CASSKALAAGNTGELFF. The CDR3 nucleotides read TGTGCCAGCAGCAAAGCGCTTGCGGCAGGGAACACCGGGGAGCTGTTTTTT.

The genes are TRBV11-2 and TRBJ2-1; 9 bases are shared with TRBD2. The CDR3 is 19 amino acids. V was pared by 5 bases and J by 3 bases, with 17 bases of the junction left unmatched. Germline V gives CDR1 SGHAT, CDR2 FQNNGV. This CDR3 reads CASSPRHIPGLAVYNEQFF. The CDR3 DNA is TGTGCCAGCAGCCCGCGCCACATTCCGGGACTAGCAGTCTACAATGAGCAGTTCTTC.

To note about this clonotype: A read error is possible here, since a much larger clone lies one base away. The rearrangement uses TRBV10-3 and TRBJ2-3; D uncertain. Per germline, CDR1 ENHRY and CDR2 SYGVKD. The germline V and J ends were trimmed by 10 bases and 3 bases, with 8 bases remaining between them. This CDR3 is built from 11 residues. The CDR3 DNA sequence: TGTGCCACCCTCGAGACAGATACGCAGTATTTT. Amino acids: CATLETDTQYF.

This clonotype has a single count. CDR3 loop: CVTQKIYEQYF. CDR3 DNA sequence: TGTGTCACCCAGAAGATCTACGAGCAGTACTTC. The chain links TRBV6-1 to TRBJ2-7, with no clear D. The V gene's germline CDR1 is MNHNS and CDR2 SASEGT. The CDR3 is 11 amino acids.

At least ten counts were recorded for this clonotype. This chain links TRBV6-1 with TRBJ1-4; possible D gene TRBD1, 6 bases. V was shortened by 7 bases and J by 7 bases, with 16 bases between the two germline ends. The CDR3 sequence is 14 residues long. Germline loops: CDR1 MNHNS, CDR2 SASEGT. CDR3 amino acids: CASKVGGAGEKLFF. The CDR3 DNA reads as TGTGCCAGCAAGGTTGGGGGCGCAGGTGAAAAACTGTTTTTT.

In its sample, this clonotype was seen many times. This sequence joins TRBV29-1 and TRBJ2-5; 9 nucleotides agree with TRBD1. The CDR3 runs to 15 residues. V shed 4 bases and J 4 bases; nucleotides not matched to a gene: 10. The germline gives CDR1 SQVTM, CDR2 ANQGSEA. CDR3 nucleotide sequence: TGCAGCGTTGGTTCTGGGGGACAGGGTCTAGAGACCCAGTACTTC. Translation gives CSVGSGGQGLETQYF.

Comment on this clonotype: A read error is possible here, since a much larger clone lies one base away. This rearrangement joins TRBV7-8 to TRBJ2-1, with TRBD2 as a possible D gene (6 bases). Germline-derived CDR1 and CDR2 are SGHVS and FQNEAQ. The CDR3 runs to 12 residues. V dropped 1 base and J dropped 15 bases, with 13 bases sitting between them. CDR3 amino acids: CASSLVAGSLFF. In DNA, the CDR3 is TGTGCCAGCAGCTTAGTCGCCGGGAGTCTGTTCTTC. The full variable domain, with the rest looked up from reference TRBV7-8 and TRBJ2-1, is GAGVSQSPRYKVAKRGQDVALRCDPISGHVSLFWYQQALGQGPEFLTYFQNEAQLDKSGLPSDRFFAERPEGSVSTLKIQRTQQEDSAVYLCASSLVAGSLFFGPGTRLTVL.

This clonotype was seen at least ten times. V and J are TRBV6-5 and TRBJ1-2; D ambiguous. The CDR3 covers 14 residues. The V end was cut by 2 bases, the J end by 4 bases, with 11 bases between. Germline assignment: CDR1 MNHEY and CDR2 SVGAGI. The DNA of the CDR3 is TGTGCCAGCAGTTACAGGACGGGCAGCTATGGCTACACCTTC. Translation gives CASSYRTGSYGYTF.

The table lists this clonotype with a count of one. Because the CDR3 is missing its conserved closing phenylalanine or tryptophan, this is likely a read error. This chain's CDR3 is CASSFNSDKETQYL. The CDR3 DNA follows: TGCGCCAGCAGCTTCAATAGTGACAAAGAGACCCAGTACCTC. The chain has TRBV5-1 and TRBJ2-5; D remains ambiguous. The CDR3 extends over 14 amino acids. V lost 2 bases and J lost 3, with 11 bases in between. Germline V gene sequence: CDR1 SGHRS, CDR2 YFSETQ.

On this clonotype: A read error may be the cause here, since a much bigger clone is one base away. The DNA for the CDR3 is TGTGCCAGCAGCCAAGGGGGATCTACTAGCGCAGATACGCAGTATTTT. Protein sequence: CASSQGGSTSADTQYF. V gene TRBV7-8 combines with J gene TRBJ2-3, with D perhaps TRBD2 (7 bases). Per the germline V gene, CDR1 is SGHVS and CDR2 is FQNEAQ. The V gene lost 5 bases and the J gene lost 4 bases, with 19 bases spanning the gap. CDR3 length: 16 residues.

This clonotype was counted ten times or more. This chain uses TRBV5-4 with TRBJ1-4; D perhaps matches TRBD1 (5 bases). This CDR3 contains 13 residues. V dropped 1 base and J dropped 8 bases, with 9 bases sitting between them. Germline CDR1 and CDR2: SGHNT and YYREEE (reference sequence). CDR3 sequence (DNA): TGTGCCAGCAGCTTGCAGGGTGGAGAAAAACTGTTTTTT. Translation: CASSLQGGEKLFF.

This clonotype is deemed medium-sized (0.01 to 0.1%). The rearrangement links TRBV11-3 to TRBJ2-3; 7 nucleotides agree with TRBD1. Germline-derived CDR1 and CDR2 are SGHNT and YENEEA. This CDR3 has 13 residues. The V segment lost 5 bases and the J segment 5 bases; nucleotides outside the gene matches: 4. CDR3 DNA sequence: TGTGCCAGCAGCGTCCGGGACAGAGATACGCAGTATTTT. It translates to CASSVRDRDTQYF.

This clonotype was observed many times. The chain joins TRBV28 to TRBJ2-5; 8 nucleotides line up with TRBD2. Germline CDR1 and CDR2: MDHEN and SYDVKM. This CDR3 has 16 residues. Trimming took 5 bases from V and 3 from J; bases not matched to a gene: 11. The CDR3 DNA follows: TGTGCCAGCAGTCGACGGGGCGGGAGGCCGGAAGAGACCCAGTACTTC. This codes for CASSRRGGRPEETQYF.

This clonotype was detected many times. The chain is built from TRBV29-1 and TRBJ2-1; TRBD2 matches at 12 bases. The CDR3 has 14 residues. The germline gives CDR1 SQVTM, CDR2 ANQGSEA. J was trimmed by 6 bases and V by 7 bases; bases with no gene match: 7. The chain's CDR3 is CSEATSGRPNEQFF. CDR3 in DNA: TGCAGCGAGGCCACTAGCGGGAGGCCCAATGAGCAGTTCTTC.

The J gene is TRBJ2-1, the V gene TRBV20-1; D may be TRBD2 (6 bases). The CDR3 loop spans 16 amino acids. Looked up from germline, CDR1 is DFQATT and CDR2 is SNEGSKA (reference sequence). The V gene lost 3 bases and the J gene lost 2 bases, with 17 bases spanning the gap. The CDR3, as DNA: TGCAGTGCTAGCGACCCCCTCGGGGGTACCTACAATGAGCAGTTCTTC. Translating it yields CSASDPLGGTYNEQFF.

A word on this clonotype: This may be a read error: a much more frequent sequence differs by one nucleotide. The chain has TRBV29-1 and TRBJ2-1, with 10 bases matching TRBD2. This CDR3 is built from 14 residues. Germline CDR1 SQVTM, CDR2 ANQGSEA. J gave up 9 bases and V 8 bases, and 13 bases lay outside the gene matches. CDR3 coding DNA: TGCAGCCCCTCCCGGCTAGCGGGAGTTGGTGAGCAGTTCTTC. Translation gives CSPSRLAGVGEQFF.

Turning to this clonotype: A read error is possible here, since a much larger clone lies one base away. The chain carries TRBV4-2 and TRBJ2-7; 12 bases fit TRBD1. The length of the CDR3 is 16 residues. Germline V gene data show CDR1 as LGHNA and CDR2 as YNFKEQ. The CDR3 DNA is TGTGCCAGCAACCAAGGGTTGGGACAGGGGGCCGACGAGCAGTACTTC. It translates to CASNQGLGQGADEQYF.

Turning to this clonotype: A junction boundary mismatches the germline segment, possibly from a read error. This chain connects TRBV5-5 to TRBJ2-7; D perhaps matches TRBD1 (5 bases). Germline V lookup: CDR1 SGHKS, CDR2 YYEKEE (reference sequence). This CDR3 region has 14 residues. This chain's CDR3 is CASSLGDRRTELYF. The CDR3 DNA follows: TGTGCCAGCAGCTTGGGAGACAGACGCACCGAGCTGTACTTC.

The rearrangement joins TRBV28 to TRBJ2-7, with a weak D call TRBD1 (6 bases). Trimming removed 9 bases at V and 2 bases at J, with 17 bases between. Germline V CDR1 and CDR2: MDHEN, SYDVKM. The CDR3 loop spans 14 amino acids. The CDR3 sequence is CASSQRGSPYEQYF. CDR3 DNA: TGTGCCAGTAGCCAAAGGGGGAGTCCCTACGAGCAGTACTTC.

This clonotype was counted many times. The CDR3 protein is CASSYPTGYEQYF. CDR3 bases: TGTGCCAGCAGCTACCCCACGGGCTACGAGCAGTACTTC. The chain employs TRBV7-9 and TRBJ2-7; the D is unclear. V lost 4 bases, J lost 3 bases, and 10 bases lay in between. There are 13 residues in the CDR3. Germline CDR1 SEHNR, CDR2 FQNEAQ (reference sequence).

The J gene is TRBJ2-2, the V gene TRBV29-1; D may match TRBD1 or TRBD2 (5 bases each). Trimming pared 4 bases from V and 1 base from J, leaving 10 bases between. This CDR3 contains 14 residues. CDR1 and CDR2 from the germline V gene are SQVTM and ANQGSEA. The CDR3 bases are TGCAGCGTTGGCTGTGGGGGGAACACCGGGGAGCTGTTTTTT. Its translation: CSVGCGGNTGELFF.

Regarding this clonotype: This may stem from a read error, because a much larger clone lies one nucleotide away. This chain links TRBV28 with TRBJ1-1; TRBD1 matches at 7 bases. From germline, CDR1 is MDHEN and CDR2 SYDVKM. This CDR3 has 14 amino acids. CDR3: CTSSPDRAATEAFF. As DNA, the CDR3 is TGTACCAGCAGCCCCGACAGGGCTGCCACTGAAGCTTTCTTT.

At least ten counts were recorded for this clonotype. This chain links TRBV29-1 with TRBJ2-5; tentatively, D is TRBD1 or TRBD2 (6 bases each). Germline assignment: CDR1 SQVTM and CDR2 ANQGSEA. V lost 4 bases to trimming and J lost 4 bases, with 16 bases between them. The CDR3 has 14 residues. The CDR3 here is CSVVGGSGPETQYF. The CDR3 DNA reads TGCAGCGTTGTAGGGGGGTCTGGTCCAGAGACCCAGTACTTC.

This clonotype was counted ten times or more. This chain joins TRBV4-2 and TRBJ2-1; D perhaps matches TRBD2 (6 bases). CDR3 size: 15 residues. Germline V gene data show CDR1 as LGHNA and CDR2 as YNFKEQ. The ends were cut back, 3 bases at V and 4 bases at J, with 13 bases in the middle. CDR3 in amino acids: CASSQEGTRYNEQFF. The CDR3 DNA is TGTGCCAGCAGCCAGGAGGGGACCAGATACAATGAGCAGTTCTTC.

Notes on this clonotype: Sequence at one end of the junction differs from germline and may be a read error. The chain combines TRBV5-1 with TRBJ2-7; D unclear. The CDR3 has 11 residues. Per the germline V gene, CDR1 is SGHRS and CDR2 is YFSETQ. The CDR3 DNA is TGCGCCAGCAACCGCTCCTACGAGCGGTACTTC. It specifies CASNRSYERYF.

Points on this clonotype: One end of the junction does not line up with germline, which may come from a read error. This chain links TRBV11-3 with TRBJ2-2; possibly TRBD2 for D (6 bases). The CDR3 runs 15 residues. In germline, CDR1 is SGHNT, CDR2 YENEEA. Here the CDR3 DNA reads TGTGCCAGCAGCTTTCACACAGAGGGAATCGGGGAGGTGTTTTTT. Encoded protein: CASSFHTEGIGEVFF.